This TCR beta chain was identified during a study of blood T cell repertoires in COVID-19. Across the whole study: The study drew acute and convalescent COVID-19 samples from the United States, Italy and Spain.

The V gene end was trimmed by 4 bases and the J gene end by 2 bases; junction bases not matched to a gene: 7. CDR3 length equals 18 residues. Germline V gene sequence: CDR1 MGHRA, CDR2 YSYEKL. Original data processing: Reference gene primer amplification gave estimated nucleated cell counts. The repertoire was sequenced with immunoSEQ multiplex PCR; TCRdb's copy has only in-frame clones and lacks some. Clone size and the V and J calls come from that table; the DNA yielded D and trimming. The table records approximately 240,000 clones, around 80% of them present only once. Sequenced sample: peripheral blood. The chain couples TRBV4-1 to TRBJ2-6, with 11 bases fitting TRBD2. The sequence was collected from an elderly woman with active or convalescent COVID-19. As DNA, the CDR3 is TGCGCCAGCAGCCGTACCGTAGCGGGAGGGCCTGGGGCCAACGTCCTGACTTTC. This gives the protein CASSRTVAGGPGANVLTF.